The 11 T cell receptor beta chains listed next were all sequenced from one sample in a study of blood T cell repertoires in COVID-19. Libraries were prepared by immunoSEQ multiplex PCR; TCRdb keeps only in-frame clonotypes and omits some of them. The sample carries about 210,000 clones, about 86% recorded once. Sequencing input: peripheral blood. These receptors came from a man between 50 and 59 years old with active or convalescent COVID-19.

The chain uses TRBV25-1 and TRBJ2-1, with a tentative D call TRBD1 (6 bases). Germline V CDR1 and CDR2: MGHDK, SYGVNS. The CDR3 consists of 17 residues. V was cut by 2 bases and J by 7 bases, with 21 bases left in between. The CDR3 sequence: CASSEQGNDTAPNEQFF. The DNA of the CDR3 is TGTGCCAGCAGTGAACAGGGGAACGATACCGCCCCGAATGAGCAGTTCTTC.

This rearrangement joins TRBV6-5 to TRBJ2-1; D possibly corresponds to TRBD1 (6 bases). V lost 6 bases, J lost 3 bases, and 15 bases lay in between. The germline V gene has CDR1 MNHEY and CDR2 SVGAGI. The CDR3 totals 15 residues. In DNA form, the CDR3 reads TGTGCCAGCAGAACTACAGGGTCACGCTACAATGAGCAGTTCTTC. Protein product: CASRTTGSRYNEQFF.

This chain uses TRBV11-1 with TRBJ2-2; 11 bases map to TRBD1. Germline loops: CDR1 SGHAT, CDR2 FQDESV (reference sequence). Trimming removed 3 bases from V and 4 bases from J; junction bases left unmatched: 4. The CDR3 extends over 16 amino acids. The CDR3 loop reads CASSFGQGAGTGELFF. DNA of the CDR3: TGTGCCAGCAGCTTCGGACAGGGGGCGGGCACCGGGGAGCTGTTTTTT.

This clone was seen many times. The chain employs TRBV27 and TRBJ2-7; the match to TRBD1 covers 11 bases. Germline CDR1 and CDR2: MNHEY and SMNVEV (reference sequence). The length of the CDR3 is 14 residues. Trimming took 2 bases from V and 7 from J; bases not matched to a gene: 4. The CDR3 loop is CASSLGQGATEQYF. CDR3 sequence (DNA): TGTGCCAGCAGTTTAGGACAGGGGGCGACAGAGCAGTACTTC.

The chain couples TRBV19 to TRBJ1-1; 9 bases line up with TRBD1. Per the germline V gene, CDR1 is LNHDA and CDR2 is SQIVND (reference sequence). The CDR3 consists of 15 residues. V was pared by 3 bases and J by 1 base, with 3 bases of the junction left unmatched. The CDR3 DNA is TGTGCCAGTAGTATGGGGACAGGGCGGAACACTGAAGCTTTCTTT. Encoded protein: CASSMGTGRNTEAFF.

CDR3 sequence (DNA): TGCGCCAGCAGCCAGGGACTTGGGAAAAACTCCTACGAGCAGTACTTC. Translation: CASSQGLGKNSYEQYF. The chain joins TRBV4-1 to TRBJ2-7; a possible D gene is TRBD2 (6 bases). Trimming cost V 3 bases and J 0 bases, with 15 bases left between them. Germline-derived CDR1 and CDR2 are MGHRA and YSYEKL. The length of the CDR3 is 16 residues.

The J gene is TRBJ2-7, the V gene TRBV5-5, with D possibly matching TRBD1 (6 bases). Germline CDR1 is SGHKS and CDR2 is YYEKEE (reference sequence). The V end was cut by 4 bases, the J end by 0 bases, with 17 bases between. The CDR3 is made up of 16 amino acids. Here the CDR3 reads CASSPSPTGSSYEQYF. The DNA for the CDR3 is TGTGCCAGCAGCCCATCCCCGACAGGAAGCTCCTACGAGCAGTACTTC.

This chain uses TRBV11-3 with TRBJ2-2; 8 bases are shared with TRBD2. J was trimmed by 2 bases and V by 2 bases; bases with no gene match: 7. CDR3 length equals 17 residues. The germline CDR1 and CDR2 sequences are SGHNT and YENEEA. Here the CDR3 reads CASSLYLAGFNTGELFF. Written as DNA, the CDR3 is TGTGCCAGCAGCTTATACCTAGCGGGTTTCAACACCGGGGAGCTGTTTTTT.

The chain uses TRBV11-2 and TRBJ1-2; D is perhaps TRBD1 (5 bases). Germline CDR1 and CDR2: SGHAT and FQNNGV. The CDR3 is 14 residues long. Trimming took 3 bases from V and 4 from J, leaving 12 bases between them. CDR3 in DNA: TGTGCCAGCAGCTTGGGGCGCTCGGGCTATGGCTACACCTTC. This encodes CASSLGRSGYGYTF.

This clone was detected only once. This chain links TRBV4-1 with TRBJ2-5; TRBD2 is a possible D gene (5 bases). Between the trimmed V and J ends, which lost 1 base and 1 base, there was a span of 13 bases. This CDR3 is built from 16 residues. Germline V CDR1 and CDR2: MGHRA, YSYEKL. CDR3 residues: CASSQVEEARQETQYF. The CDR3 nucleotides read TGCGCCAGCAGCCAAGTGGAGGAGGCCCGCCAAGAGACCCAGTACTTC.

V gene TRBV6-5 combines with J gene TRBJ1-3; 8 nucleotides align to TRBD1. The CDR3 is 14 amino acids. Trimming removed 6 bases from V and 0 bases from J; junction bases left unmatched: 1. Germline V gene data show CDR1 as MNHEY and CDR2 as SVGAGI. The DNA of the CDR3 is TGTGCCAGCAGCGGGACAGGCTCTGGAAACACCATATATTTT. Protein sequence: CASSGTGSGNTIYF.